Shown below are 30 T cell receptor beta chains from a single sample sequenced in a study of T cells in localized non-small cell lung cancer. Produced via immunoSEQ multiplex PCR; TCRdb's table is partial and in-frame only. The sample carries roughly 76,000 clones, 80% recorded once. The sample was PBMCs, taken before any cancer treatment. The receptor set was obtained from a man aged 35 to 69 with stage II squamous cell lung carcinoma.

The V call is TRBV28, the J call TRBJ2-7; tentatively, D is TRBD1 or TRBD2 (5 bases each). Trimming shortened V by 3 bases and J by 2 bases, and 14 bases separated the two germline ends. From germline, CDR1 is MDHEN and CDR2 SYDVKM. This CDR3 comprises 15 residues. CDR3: CASSFGRDGTYEQYF. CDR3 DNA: TGTGCCAGCAGTTTTGGCCGGGACGGGACCTACGAGCAGTACTTC.

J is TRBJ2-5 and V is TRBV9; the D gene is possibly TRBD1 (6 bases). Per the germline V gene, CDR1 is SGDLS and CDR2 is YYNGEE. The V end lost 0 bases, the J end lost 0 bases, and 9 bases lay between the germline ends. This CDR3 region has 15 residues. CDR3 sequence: CASSVDQGYQETQYF. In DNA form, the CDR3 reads TGTGCCAGCAGCGTAGATCAGGGGTACCAAGAGACCCAGTACTTC.

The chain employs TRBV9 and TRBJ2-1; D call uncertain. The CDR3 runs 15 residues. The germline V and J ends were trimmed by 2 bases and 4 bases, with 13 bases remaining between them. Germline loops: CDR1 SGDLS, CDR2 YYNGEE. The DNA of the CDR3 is TGTGCCAGCAGCGTCAGCGAGAGTCCGTACAATGAGCAGTTCTTC. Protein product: CASSVSESPYNEQFF. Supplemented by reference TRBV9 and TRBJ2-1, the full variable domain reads DSGVTQTPKHLITATGQRVTLRCSPRSGDLSVYWYQQSLDQGLQFLIQYYNGEERAKGNILERFSAQQFPDLHSELNLSSLELGDSALYFCASSVSESPYNEQFFGPGTRLTVL.

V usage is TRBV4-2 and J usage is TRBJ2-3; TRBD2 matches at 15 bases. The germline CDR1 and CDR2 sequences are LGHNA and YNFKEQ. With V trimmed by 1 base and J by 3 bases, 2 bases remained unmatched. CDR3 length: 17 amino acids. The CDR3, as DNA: TGTGCCAGCAGCCAAGGGACTAGCGGGGGGGTTACAGATACGCAGTATTTT. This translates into CASSQGTSGGVTDTQYF.

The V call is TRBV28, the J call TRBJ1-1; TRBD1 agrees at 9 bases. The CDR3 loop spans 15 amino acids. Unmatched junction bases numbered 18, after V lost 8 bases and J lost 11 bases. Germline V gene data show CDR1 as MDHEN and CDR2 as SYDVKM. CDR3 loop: CASRSWTGAVLRAFF. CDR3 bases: TGTGCCAGCCGTTCCTGGACAGGGGCCGTCTTGAGGGCTTTCTTT. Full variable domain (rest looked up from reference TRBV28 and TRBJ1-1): DVKVTQSSRYLVKRTGEKVFLECVQDMDHENMFWYRQDPGLGLRLIYFSYDVKMKEKGDIPEGYSVSREKKERFSLILESASTNQTSMYLCASRSWTGAVLRAFFGQGTRLTVV.

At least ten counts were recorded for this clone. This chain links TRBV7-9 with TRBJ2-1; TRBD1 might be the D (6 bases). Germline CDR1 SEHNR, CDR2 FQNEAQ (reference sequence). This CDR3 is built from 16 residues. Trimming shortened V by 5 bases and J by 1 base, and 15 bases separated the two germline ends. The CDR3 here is CASSLYRAYSYNEQFF. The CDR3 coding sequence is TGTGCCAGCAGCCTCTACAGGGCCTATTCCTACAATGAGCAGTTCTTC.

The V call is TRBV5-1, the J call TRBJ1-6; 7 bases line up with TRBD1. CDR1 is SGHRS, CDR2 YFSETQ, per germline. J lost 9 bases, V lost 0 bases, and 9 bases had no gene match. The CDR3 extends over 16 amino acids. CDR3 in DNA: TGCGCCAGCAGCTTGGCCCAAGGGGGCGCAGGTTCACCCCTCCACTTT. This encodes CASSLAQGGAGSPLHF.

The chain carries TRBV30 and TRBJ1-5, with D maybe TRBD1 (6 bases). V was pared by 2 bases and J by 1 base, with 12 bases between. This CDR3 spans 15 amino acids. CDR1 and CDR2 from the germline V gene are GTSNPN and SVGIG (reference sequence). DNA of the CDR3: TGTGCCTGGAGTCCCGGGGGCAGGAGCAATCAGCCCCAGCATTTT. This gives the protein CAWSPGGRSNQPQHF.

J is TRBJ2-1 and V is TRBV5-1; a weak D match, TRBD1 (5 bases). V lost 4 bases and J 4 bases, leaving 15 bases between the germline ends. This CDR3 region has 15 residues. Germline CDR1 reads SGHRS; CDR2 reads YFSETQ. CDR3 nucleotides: TGCGCCAGCAGCCCGGAAGGGGCCGAATACAATGAGCAGTTCTTC. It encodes CASSPEGAEYNEQFF.

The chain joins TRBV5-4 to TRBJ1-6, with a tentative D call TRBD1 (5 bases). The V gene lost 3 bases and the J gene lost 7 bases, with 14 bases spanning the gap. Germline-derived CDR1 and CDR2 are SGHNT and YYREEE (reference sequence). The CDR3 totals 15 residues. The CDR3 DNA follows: TGTGCCAGCAGCTACCCCTCCGGGGCAAATTCACCCCTCCACTTT. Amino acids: CASSYPSGANSPLHF.

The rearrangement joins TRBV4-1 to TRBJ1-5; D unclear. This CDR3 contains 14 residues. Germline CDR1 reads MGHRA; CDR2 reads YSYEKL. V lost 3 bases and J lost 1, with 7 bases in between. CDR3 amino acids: CASSHQQSNQPQHF. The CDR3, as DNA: TGCGCCAGCAGCCACCAACAGAGCAATCAGCCCCAGCATTTT.

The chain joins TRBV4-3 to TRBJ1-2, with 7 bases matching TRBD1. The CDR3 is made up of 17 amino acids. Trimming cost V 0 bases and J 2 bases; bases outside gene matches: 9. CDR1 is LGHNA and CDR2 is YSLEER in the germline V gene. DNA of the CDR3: TGCGCCAGCAGCCAAGAGGTCTCCCACAGGGGAAACTATGGCTACACCTTC. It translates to CASSQEVSHRGNYGYTF.

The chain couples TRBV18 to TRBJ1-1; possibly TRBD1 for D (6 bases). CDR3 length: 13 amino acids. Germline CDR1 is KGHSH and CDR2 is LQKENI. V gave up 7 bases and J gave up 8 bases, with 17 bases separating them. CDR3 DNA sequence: TGTGCCAGCTGTCTCGACCGGCAGGGGGAAGCTTTCTTT. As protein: CASCLDRQGEAFF.

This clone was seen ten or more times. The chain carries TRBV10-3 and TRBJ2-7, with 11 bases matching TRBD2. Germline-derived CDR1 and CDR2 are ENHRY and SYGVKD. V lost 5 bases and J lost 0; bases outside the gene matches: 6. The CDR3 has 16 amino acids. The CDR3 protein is CAISPSSGGSSYEQYF. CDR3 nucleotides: TGTGCCATCAGTCCGTCTAGCGGGGGGAGCTCCTACGAGCAGTACTTC.

The CDR3 nucleotides read TGCGCCAGCAGCCAAGCCGTAGGCTATGGCTACACCTTC. Translated, it gives CASSQAVGYGYTF. The J gene is TRBJ1-2, the V gene TRBV4-3; D unresolved. Germline V gives CDR1 LGHNA, CDR2 YSLEER. V was shortened by 1 base and J by 4 bases, with 7 bases between the two germline ends. The length of the CDR3 is 13 residues.

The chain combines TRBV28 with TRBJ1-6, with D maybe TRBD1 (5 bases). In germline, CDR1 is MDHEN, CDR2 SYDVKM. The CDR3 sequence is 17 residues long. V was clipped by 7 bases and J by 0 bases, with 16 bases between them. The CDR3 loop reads CASTGGESSSYNSPLHF. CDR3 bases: TGTGCCAGCACCGGGGGGGAATCGAGCTCCTATAATTCACCCCTCCACTTT.

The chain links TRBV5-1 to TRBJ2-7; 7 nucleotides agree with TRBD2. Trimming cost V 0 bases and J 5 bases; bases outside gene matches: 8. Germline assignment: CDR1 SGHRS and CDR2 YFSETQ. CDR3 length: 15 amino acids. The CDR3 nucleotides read TGCGCCAGCAGCTTGGGAGGGGAGGGGTCGGACGAGCAGTACTTC. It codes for CASSLGGEGSDEQYF.

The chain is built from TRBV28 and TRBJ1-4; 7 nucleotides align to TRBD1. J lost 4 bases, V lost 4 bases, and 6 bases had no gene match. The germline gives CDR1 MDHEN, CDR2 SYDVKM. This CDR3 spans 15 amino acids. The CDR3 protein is CASSSGGGFNEKLFF. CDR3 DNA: TGTGCCAGCAGTTCAGGGGGGGGGTTTAATGAAAAACTGTTTTTT. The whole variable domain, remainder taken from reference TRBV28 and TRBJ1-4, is DVKVTQSSRYLVKRTGEKVFLECVQDMDHENMFWYRQDPGLGLRLIYFSYDVKMKEKGDIPEGYSVSREKKERFSLILESASTNQTSMYLCASSSGGGFNEKLFFGSGTQLSVL.

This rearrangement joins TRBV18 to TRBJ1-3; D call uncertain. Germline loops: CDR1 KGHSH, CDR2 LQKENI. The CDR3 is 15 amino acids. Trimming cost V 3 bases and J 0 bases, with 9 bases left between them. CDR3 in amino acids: CASSPGLGSGNTIYF. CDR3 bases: TGTGCCAGCTCACCTGGACTCGGCTCTGGAAACACCATATATTTT. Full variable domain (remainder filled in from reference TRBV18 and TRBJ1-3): NAGVMQNPRHLVRRRGQEARLRCSPMKGHSHVYWYRQLPEEGLKFMVYLQKENIIDESGMPKERFSAEFPKEGPSILRIQQVVRGDSAAYFCASSPGLGSGNTIYFGEGSWLTVV.

The CDR3 region is CASSAGRAGQPQHF. The CDR3 nucleotides read TGTGCCAGCAGTGCTGGCAGGGCAGGACAGCCCCAGCATTTT. The rearrangement uses TRBV2 and TRBJ1-5; TRBD1 might be the D (5 bases). Per the germline V gene, CDR1 is SNHLY and CDR2 is FYNNEI. V dropped 4 bases and J dropped 7 bases, with 14 bases sitting between them. The length of the CDR3 is 14 residues.

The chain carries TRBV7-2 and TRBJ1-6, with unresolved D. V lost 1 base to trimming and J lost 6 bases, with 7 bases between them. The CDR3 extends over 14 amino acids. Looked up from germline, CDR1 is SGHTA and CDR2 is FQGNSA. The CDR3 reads CASSLEVINSPLHF. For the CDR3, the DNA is TGTGCCAGCAGCTTAGAGGTGATTAATTCACCCCTCCACTTT.

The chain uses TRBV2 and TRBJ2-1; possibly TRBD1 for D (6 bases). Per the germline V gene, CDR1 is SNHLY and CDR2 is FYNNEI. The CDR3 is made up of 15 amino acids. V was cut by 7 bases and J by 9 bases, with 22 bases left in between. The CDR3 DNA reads TGTGCCAGCACCCTTCAGGGGACCCCCGGCGGTGAGCAGTTCTTC. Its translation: CASTLQGTPGGEQFF.

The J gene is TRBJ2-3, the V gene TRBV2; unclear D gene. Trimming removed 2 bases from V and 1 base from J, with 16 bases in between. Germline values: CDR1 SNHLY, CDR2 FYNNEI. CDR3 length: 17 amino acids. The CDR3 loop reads CASSERFLAERTDTQYF. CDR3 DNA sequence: TGTGCCAGCAGTGAAAGGTTCTTGGCGGAGCGCACAGATACGCAGTATTTT.

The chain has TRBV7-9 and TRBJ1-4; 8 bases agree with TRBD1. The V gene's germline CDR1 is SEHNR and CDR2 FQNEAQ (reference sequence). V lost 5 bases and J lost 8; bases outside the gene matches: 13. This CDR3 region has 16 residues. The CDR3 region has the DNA TGTGCCAGCAGCCACGCCTCACAGGGGGTCCTAGAAAAACTGTTTTTT. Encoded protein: CASSHASQGVLEKLFF.

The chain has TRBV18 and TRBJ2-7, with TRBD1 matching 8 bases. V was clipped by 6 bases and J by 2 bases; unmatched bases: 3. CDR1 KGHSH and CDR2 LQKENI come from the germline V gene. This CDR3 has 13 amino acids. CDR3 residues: CASSAGQAYEQYF. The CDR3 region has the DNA TGTGCCAGCTCGGCGGGACAGGCCTACGAGCAGTACTTC.

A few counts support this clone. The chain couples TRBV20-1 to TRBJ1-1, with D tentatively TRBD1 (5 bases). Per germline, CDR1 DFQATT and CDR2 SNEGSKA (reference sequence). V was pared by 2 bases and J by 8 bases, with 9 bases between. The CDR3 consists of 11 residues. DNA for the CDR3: TGCAGTGCTAGAACCCAGGGCGAAGCTTTCTTT. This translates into CSARTQGEAFF.

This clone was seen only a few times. For the CDR3, the DNA is TGTGCCAGCAGCCTCAAGGGAGCCGCCAACTATGGCTACACCTTC. The encoded protein is CASSLKGAANYGYTF. This chain uses TRBV28 with TRBJ1-2, with no clear D. Germline assignment: CDR1 MDHEN and CDR2 SYDVKM. Deletions cut 6 bases from V and 2 bases from J, with 16 bases between. The CDR3 extends over 15 amino acids.

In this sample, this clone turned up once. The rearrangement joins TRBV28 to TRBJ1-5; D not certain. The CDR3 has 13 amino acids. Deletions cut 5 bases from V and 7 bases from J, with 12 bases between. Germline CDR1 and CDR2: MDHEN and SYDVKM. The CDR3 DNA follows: TGTGCCAGCAGTAGAAGGGCTGCACAGCCCCAGCATTTT. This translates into CASSRRAAQPQHF. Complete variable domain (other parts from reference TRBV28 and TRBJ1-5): DVKVTQSSRYLVKRTGEKVFLECVQDMDHENMFWYRQDPGLGLRLIYFSYDVKMKEKGDIPEGYSVSREKKERFSLILESASTNQTSMYLCASSRRAAQPQHFGDGTRLSIL.

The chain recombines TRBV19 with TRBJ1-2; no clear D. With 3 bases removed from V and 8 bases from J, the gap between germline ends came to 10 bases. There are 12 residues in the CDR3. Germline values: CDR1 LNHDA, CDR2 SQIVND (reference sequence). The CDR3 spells CASSIPPYGYTF. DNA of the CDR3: TGTGCCAGTAGTATCCCCCCTTACGGCTACACCTTC.

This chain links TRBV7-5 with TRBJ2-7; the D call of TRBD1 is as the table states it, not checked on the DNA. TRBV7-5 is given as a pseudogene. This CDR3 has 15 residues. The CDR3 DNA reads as TGTGTCAGAAGCCTCCAGACAGGGTTCTCCTACGAGCAGTACTTC. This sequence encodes CVRSLQTGFSYEQYF.